The 15 T cell receptor beta chains in this list originate from one sample, sequenced in a study of blood T cell repertoires in COVID-19. Generated by immunoSEQ multiplex PCR, the TCRdb table keeps only in-frame clones and is missing some. Of fewer than 250,000 clones listed, about four fifths are singletons. What was sequenced was PBMCs or T cells enriched from blood (not recorded which). The receptors originated from a woman aged 40 to 49 who had been exposed to COVID-19.

The gene calls are TRBV5-6 and TRBJ1-1; weak D call: TRBD1 (5 bases). V was cut by 1 base and J by 2 bases, with 12 bases left in between. CDR1 is SGHDT and CDR2 is YYEEEE in the germline V gene. The CDR3 extends over 15 amino acids. The CDR3 DNA sequence: TGTGCCAGCAGCTTGATGGAAGGGGCTAACACTGAAGCTTTCTTT. Protein sequence: CASSLMEGANTEAFF.

The DNA of the CDR3 is TGTGCCAGTAGTCCCGATCCGGGACTAGCGGGGGGGTTAAACATTCAGTACTTC. Residues: CASSPDPGLAGGLNIQYF. The chain employs TRBV19 and TRBJ2-4, with TRBD2 matching over 16 bases. The V segment lost 5 bases and the J segment 6 bases; nucleotides outside the gene matches: 10. The CDR3 extends over 18 amino acids. Germline V gene lookup returns CDR1 LNHDA and CDR2 SQIVND (reference sequence).

The CDR3 here is CASSLRPRAEPGANVLTF. DNA of the CDR3: TGCGCCAGCAGCTTGCGCCCTAGAGCTGAACCTGGGGCCAACGTCCTGACTTTC. J is TRBJ2-6 and V is TRBV5-1; D ambiguous. The CDR3 contains 18 residues. Trimming pared 1 base from V and 2 bases from J, leaving 16 bases between. Per the germline V gene, CDR1 is SGHRS and CDR2 is YFSETQ.

The chain links TRBV19 to TRBJ1-1, with 7 bases aligning to TRBD1. The V gene end was trimmed by 0 bases and the J gene end by 4 bases; junction bases not matched to a gene: 8. The CDR3 has 16 amino acids. The germline gives CDR1 LNHDA, CDR2 SQIVND (reference sequence). CDR3 amino acids: CASSIDLTGAGTEAFF. The DNA for the CDR3 is TGTGCCAGTAGTATAGATCTAACAGGGGCGGGCACTGAAGCTTTCTTT.

This chain joins TRBV6-5 and TRBJ1-5; D is possibly TRBD1 (6 bases). The CDR3 runs to 15 residues. Germline lookup yields CDR1 MNHEY and CDR2 SVGAGI. V lost 6 bases, J lost 4 bases, and 16 bases lay in between. In nucleotides, the CDR3 is TGTGCCAGCAGCCCGACCAGGACAGTTAATCAGCCCCAGCATTTT. It is translated as CASSPTRTVNQPQHF.

This clone was observed a handful of times. This chain joins TRBV3-1 (or the pseudogene TRBV3-2) and TRBJ1-1; no firm D call. Germline V lookup: CDR1 LGHDT, CDR2 YNNKEL (reference sequence). Trimming cost V 4 bases and J 0 bases, with 12 bases left between them. There are 15 residues in the CDR3. The CDR3 nucleotides are TGTGCCAGCAGCCCCAGCGTCGTCATGAACACTGAAGCTTTCTTT. It yields the protein CASSPSVVMNTEAFF.

The J gene is TRBJ2-7, the V gene TRBV7-9; 8 nucleotides line up with TRBD1. CDR3 length equals 15 residues. V was clipped by 5 bases and J by 3 bases; unmatched bases: 9. Germline-derived CDR1 and CDR2 are SEHNR and FQNEAQ (reference sequence). The CDR3 reads CASSPSGRGLYEQYF. CDR3 DNA: TGTGCCAGCAGCCCGTCGGGCAGGGGGCTCTACGAGCAGTACTTC.

The chain carries TRBV10-3 and TRBJ1-5, with D maybe TRBD1 (5 bases). The CDR3 is 16 residues long. Germline V lookup: CDR1 ENHRY, CDR2 SYGVKD. Trimming took 10 bases from V and 0 from J, leaving 19 bases between them. CDR3 protein: CATRARGNYSNQPQHF. In DNA, the CDR3 is TGTGCCACCAGGGCTCGAGGAAATTATAGCAATCAGCCCCAGCATTTT.

The V and J genes are TRBV9 and TRBJ2-7, with TRBD1 identical over 7 bases. The CDR3 runs 14 residues. Losses at the gene ends were 5 bases for V and 4 bases for J; bases not matched to a gene: 9. Per germline, CDR1 SGDLS and CDR2 YYNGEE. CDR3 region: CASSPAGTEYEQYF. The CDR3 DNA is TGTGCCAGCAGTCCTGCCGGGACAGAATACGAGCAGTACTTC.

The gene calls are TRBV6-5 and TRBJ1-5; TRBD1 matches 7 bases. V was pared by 5 bases and J by 4 bases, with 5 bases of the junction left unmatched. CDR1 is MNHEY, CDR2 SVGAGI, per germline. This CDR3 has 14 residues. The CDR3 region is CASSPAGGNQPQHF. CDR3 nucleotide sequence: TGTGCCAGCAGTCCCGCAGGGGGGAATCAGCCCCAGCATTTT.

The chain is built from TRBV5-1 and TRBJ1-5, with 7 nucleotides matching TRBD1. Germline lookup yields CDR1 SGHRS and CDR2 YFSETQ. This CDR3 spans 16 amino acids. The ends lost 0 bases at V and 5 bases at J; junction bases unmatched: 8. CDR3 in DNA: TGCGCCAGCAGCTTGGGGGACAGTCTCAGGGATCAGCCCCAGCATTTT. Protein: CASSLGDSLRDQPQHF. The full variable domain, rest sourced from reference TRBV5-1 and TRBJ1-5, is KAGVTQTPRYLIKTRGQQVTLSCSPISGHRSVSWYQQTPGQGLQFLFEYFSETQRNKGNFPGRFSGRQFSNSRSEMNVSTLELGDSALYLCASSLGDSLRDQPQHFGDGTRLSIL.

This chain connects TRBV18 to TRBJ1-5; no clear D gene. Deletions cut 6 bases from V and 2 bases from J, with 14 bases between. The CDR3 is 15 residues long. Germline lookup yields CDR1 KGHSH and CDR2 LQKENI. CDR3 sequence reads: CASSRGGGGNQPQHF. In DNA form, the CDR3 reads TGTGCCAGCTCCCGGGGAGGTGGTGGCAATCAGCCCCAGCATTTT. The variable domain in full, with the rest retrieved from reference TRBV18 and TRBJ1-5, is NAGVMQNPRHLVRRRGQEARLRCSPMKGHSHVYWYRQLPEEGLKFMVYLQKENIIDESGMPKERFSAEFPKEGPSILRIQQVVRGDSAAYFCASSRGGGGNQPQHFGDGTRLSIL.

A few counts support this clone. For the CDR3, the DNA is TGTGCCAGCAGCCAAGACGCGACAGGGGGAGGGACTGAAGCTTTCTTT. Protein product: CASSQDATGGGTEAFF. The chain is built from TRBV3-1 (or the pseudogene TRBV3-2) and TRBJ1-1; 9 positions match TRBD1. CDR1 is LGHDT and CDR2 is YNNKEL in the germline V gene (reference sequence). This CDR3 has 16 amino acids. V lost 0 bases to trimming and J lost 5 bases; unmatched junction nucleotides: 7.

The chain employs TRBV2 and TRBJ2-5, with a possible D match to TRBD2 (6 bases). The V end was cut by 10 bases, the J end by 2 bases, with 17 bases between. Germline CDR1 is SNHLY and CDR2 is FYNNEI. This CDR3 has 14 residues. CDR3 sequence reads: CATQTGRSQETQYF. For the CDR3, the DNA is TGTGCCACACAAACGGGGAGGAGTCAAGAGACCCAGTACTTC.

This clone has ten or more counts. The V and J genes are TRBV5-6 and TRBJ2-1, with 12 bases identical to TRBD2. The V gene end was trimmed by 0 bases and the J gene end by 0 bases; junction bases not matched to a gene: 4. The CDR3 loop spans 18 amino acids. Germline V lookup: CDR1 SGHDT, CDR2 YYEEEE. The CDR3 reads CASSLGLAGASSYNEQFF. The CDR3 DNA reads as TGTGCCAGCAGCTTGGGACTAGCGGGGGCTAGCTCCTACAATGAGCAGTTCTTC.